The entry that follows covers one T cell receptor (beta chain) sequence. Per the original methods: Counts of nucleated cells, estimated from reference gene primer amplification, were obtained. The repertoire was sequenced with immunoSEQ multiplex PCR; TCRdb's copy has only in-frame clones and lacks some. Clone size and the V and J calls come from that table; the DNA yielded D and trimming. This table has 20,000 or so clones, about nine tenths appearing once. These data are taken from a study of blood T cell repertoires in COVID-19. Across the whole study: PBMCs, B-cell-depleted T cells, or T cells provided the cDNA or gDNA that made up the material.

V lost 8 bases and J lost 0, with 8 bases in between. Germline V CDR1 and CDR2: LGHDT, YNNKEL (reference sequence). The CDR3 covers 12 residues. Sequences were obtained from peripheral blood. The rearrangement links TRBV3-1 (or the pseudogene TRBV3-2) to TRBJ2-7; weak D call: TRBD2 (5 bases). The TCR comes from a man in his fifties or sixties with active COVID-19. Here the CDR3 reads CASETSSYEQYF. The CDR3 DNA reads as TGTGCCAGCGAAACTAGCTCCTACGAGCAGTACTTC.